Each of the 22 T cell receptor beta chains below was sequenced from the same sample in a study of OX40 agonist ivuxolimab in advanced cancers. TCRdb's table, derived via immunoSEQ multiplex PCR, lists solely in-frame clones and lacks some. Of some 42,000 clones in the sample, over 75% are singletons; the top ten hold 4.7%. The sample consisted of CD4+ or CD8+ T cells sorted from blood, taken in a trial of the OX40 agonist ivuxolimab. The origin of the receptors is an adult with an advanced solid tumor such as melanoma, head and neck, liver or kidney cancer.

The rearrangement uses TRBV7-3 and TRBJ2-3; D is uncertain. V lost 4 bases and J 5 bases, leaving 13 bases between the germline ends. This CDR3 spans 14 amino acids. Germline V CDR1 and CDR2: SGHTA, FQGTGA. DNA for the CDR3: TGTGCCAGCAGCTATTCGCATAGTTTAGATACGCAGTATTTT. Its protein is CASSYSHSLDTQYF.

The chain links TRBV11-1 to TRBJ2-1; D unresolved. The CDR3 length is 15 residues. Germline CDR1 and CDR2: SGHAT and FQDESV (reference sequence). V was clipped by 6 bases and J by 0 bases, with 12 bases between them. CDR3 nucleotide sequence: TGTGCCAGCAGTCCCCTTATAGACTCCTACAATGAGCAGTTCTTC. It specifies CASSPLIDSYNEQFF.

The chain is built from TRBV18 and TRBJ2-2, with D uncertain. Looked up from germline, CDR1 is KGHSH and CDR2 is LQKENI. The CDR3 sequence is 16 residues long. Trimming cost V 1 base and J 2 bases, with 11 bases left between them. The CDR3 DNA reads as TGTGCCAGCTCACCACGATCGCACGGAAACACCGGGGAGCTGTTTTTT. Its translation: CASSPRSHGNTGELFF.

This clone is a singleton in its sample. V usage is TRBV28 and J usage is TRBJ2-1; 9 bases line up with TRBD1. The CDR3 loop spans 16 amino acids. Per the germline V gene, CDR1 is MDHEN and CDR2 is SYDVKM. V lost 6 bases, J lost 3 bases, and 9 bases stayed unmatched. Here the CDR3 DNA reads TGTGCCAGCAGGCCGGGCCGGGACAGGGTCTACAATGAGCAGTTCTTC. It translates to CASRPGRDRVYNEQFF. The full variable domain, in which reference TRBV28 and TRBJ2-1 provide the parts outside the CDR3, is DVKVTQSSRYLVKRTGEKVFLECVQDMDHENMFWYRQDPGLGLRLIYFSYDVKMKEKGDIPEGYSVSREKKERFSLILESASTNQTSMYLCASRPGRDRVYNEQFFGPGTRLTVL.

The chain combines TRBV4-2 with TRBJ2-1; 7 bases agree with TRBD1. The germline V gene has CDR1 LGHNA and CDR2 YNFKEQ. CDR3 size: 14 residues. V gave up 0 bases and J gave up 11 bases; unmatched junction bases: 7. Written as DNA, the CDR3 is TGTGCCAGCAGCCAAGATCTAGGGGGCCGAAAGCAGTTCTTC. Translation gives CASSQDLGGRKQFF.

J is TRBJ1-2 and V is TRBV5-4, with TRBD1 matching 8 bases. The germline CDR1 and CDR2 sequences are SGHNT and YYREEE (reference sequence). CDR3 length equals 13 residues. Trimming removed 2 bases from V and 6 bases from J; junction bases left unmatched: 3. Here the CDR3 DNA reads TGTGCCAGCAGCTTACAGGGGGTTGATGGCTACACCTTC. Its protein is CASSLQGVDGYTF. Full variable domain (remainder filled in from reference TRBV5-4 and TRBJ1-2): ETGVTQSPTHLIKTRGQQVTLRCSSQSGHNTVSWYQQALGQGPQFIFQYYREEENGRGNFPPRFSGLQFPNYSSELNVNALELDDSALYLCASSLQGVDGYTFGSGTRLTVV.

J is TRBJ1-2 and V is TRBV27, with D unclear. Trimming pared 5 bases from V and 2 bases from J, leaving 3 bases between. There are 11 residues in the CDR3. Germline-derived CDR1 and CDR2 are MNHEY and SMNVEV (reference sequence). CDR3 coding DNA: TGTGCCAGCAGTCTAAACTATGGCTACACCTTC. This translates into CASSLNYGYTF.

In its sample, this clone ranks as medium-sized. The V gene is TRBV7-9, the J gene TRBJ1-2; the D gene is possibly TRBD1 (5 bases). Between the trimmed V and J ends, which lost 5 bases and 4 bases, there was a span of 11 bases. CDR1 and CDR2 (germline): SEHNR, FQNEAQ (reference sequence). The CDR3 has 13 residues. The CDR3 loop is CASSRDGLYGYTF. The CDR3 DNA reads TGTGCCAGCAGCCGGGACGGTCTCTATGGCTACACCTTC.

V and J are TRBV7-3 and TRBJ1-1; perhaps TRBD1 as D (6 bases). The germline V gene encodes CDR1 SGHTA and CDR2 FQGTGA. Trimming stripped 3 bases from V and 7 bases from J, with 12 bases between. The CDR3 length is 13 residues. CDR3 loop: CASSLTDRNEAFF. The CDR3 nucleotides read TGTGCCAGCAGCTTGACGGACAGAAATGAAGCTTTCTTT.

The chain has TRBV5-1 and TRBJ2-5; unclear D gene. The V end lost 0 bases, the J end lost 1 base, and 10 bases lay between the germline ends. There are 15 residues in the CDR3. In germline, CDR1 is SGHRS, CDR2 YFSETQ. The CDR3 spells CASSLGGVPQETQYF. The CDR3 nucleotides are TGCGCCAGCAGCTTGGGGGGTGTCCCCCAAGAGACCCAGTACTTC. Variable domain in full (rest from reference TRBV5-1 and TRBJ2-5): KAGVTQTPRYLIKTRGQQVTLSCSPISGHRSVSWYQQTPGQGLQFLFEYFSETQRNKGNFPGRFSGRQFSNSRSEMNVSTLELGDSALYLCASSLGGVPQETQYFGPGTRLLVL.

The chain uses TRBV27 and TRBJ1-5, with D possibly TRBD1 on 5 matching bases. Between the trimmed V and J ends, which lost 3 bases and 6 bases, there was a span of 9 bases. CDR3 length: 13 residues. CDR1 is MNHEY, CDR2 SMNVEV, per germline (reference sequence). CDR3 in amino acids: CASSFGGAQPQHF. CDR3 in DNA: TGTGCCAGCAGTTTTGGAGGGGCTCAGCCCCAGCATTTT.

As to this clone: The junction departs from germline at one end; a sequencing error may be responsible. This sequence joins TRBV7-7 and TRBJ2-1, with 7 bases aligning to TRBD2. Germline CDR1 is SSHAT and CDR2 is FNYEAQ (reference sequence). The CDR3 runs to 13 residues. CDR3: CASSLGRENEQFF. CDR3 in DNA: TGTGCTAGCAGCCTTGGGAGGGAAAATGAGCAGTTCTTC.

V and J are TRBV13 and TRBJ2-7; D may be TRBD1 (6 bases). The CDR3 contains 15 residues. V was shortened by 4 bases and J by 0 bases, with 13 bases between the two germline ends. The germline V gene has CDR1 PRHDT and CDR2 FYEKMQ (reference sequence). This CDR3 is CASSYSTGFSYEQYF. The CDR3 DNA reads as TGTGCCAGCAGCTATTCGACAGGCTTCTCCTACGAGCAGTACTTC.

The rearrangement links TRBV5-5 to TRBJ2-7; D is uncertain. Trimming shortened V by 1 base and J by 3 bases, and 5 bases separated the two germline ends. Germline values: CDR1 SGHKS, CDR2 YYEKEE (reference sequence). This CDR3 has 12 residues. The CDR3 region has the DNA TGTGCCAGCAGCTTGTTAGACTACGAGCAGTACTTC. This codes for CASSLLDYEQYF.

This chain joins TRBV19 and TRBJ2-6, with D uncertain. V lost 5 bases and J lost 0, with 8 bases in between. The germline CDR1 and CDR2 sequences are LNHDA and SQIVND (reference sequence). The CDR3 runs to 15 residues. DNA for the CDR3: TGTGCCAGTAGTCGAGCCGACTCTGGGGCCAACGTCCTGACTTTC. This codes for CASSRADSGANVLTF.

This rearrangement joins TRBV6-5 to TRBJ1-2; 8 positions agree with TRBD1. This CDR3 has 14 residues. Germline-derived CDR1 and CDR2 are MNHEY and SVGAGI. V gave up 6 bases and J gave up 4 bases; unmatched junction bases: 7. The CDR3 region is CASSLRQGTYGYTF. CDR3 DNA sequence: TGTGCCAGCAGCCTCAGACAGGGGACCTATGGCTACACCTTC.

The chain couples TRBV19 to TRBJ2-5; TRBD2 matches at 11 bases. Germline V gene lookup returns CDR1 LNHDA and CDR2 SQIVND (reference sequence). Trimming took 2 bases from V and 5 from J; bases not matched to a gene: 4. CDR3 size: 15 residues. CDR3 bases: TGTGCCAGTAGTATAATGACTAGCGGGGAGGAGACCCAGTACTTC. Amino acid sequence: CASSIMTSGEETQYF.

This clone was picked up one time. The chain recombines TRBV7-2 with TRBJ2-7; D is perhaps TRBD1 (6 bases). This CDR3 comprises 12 residues. Trimming removed 2 bases at V and 9 bases at J, with 11 bases between. Germline CDR1 reads SGHTA; CDR2 reads FQGNSA. The CDR3 loop reads CASSLQGSGQYF. The CDR3 nucleotides read TGTGCCAGCAGCTTACAGGGGTCTGGGCAGTACTTC.

The CDR3 nucleotides are TGTGCCAGCAGCTTAGGAGGACACACCTCTGGAAACACCATATATTTT. This codes for CASSLGGHTSGNTIYF. V and J are TRBV13 and TRBJ1-3; D may be TRBD1 (5 bases). Germline CDR1 and CDR2: PRHDT and FYEKMQ (reference sequence). V dropped 0 bases and J dropped 0 bases, with 9 bases sitting between them. The CDR3 consists of 16 residues.

The chain has TRBV19 and TRBJ2-5; TRBD1 aligns across 7 bases. The germline V gene encodes CDR1 LNHDA and CDR2 SQIVND (reference sequence). The CDR3 consists of 16 residues. V lost 3 bases, J lost 1 base, and 8 bases stayed unmatched. This chain's CDR3 is CASSIELGTAQETQYF. The CDR3 coding sequence is TGTGCCAGTAGTATCGAACTGGGGACAGCCCAAGAGACCCAGTACTTC.

This sequence joins TRBV6-5 and TRBJ1-2, with D perhaps matching TRBD1 (6 bases). The germline V gene has CDR1 MNHEY and CDR2 SVGAGI. The CDR3 consists of 13 residues. Trimming shortened V by 6 bases and J by 2 bases, and 10 bases separated the two germline ends. The CDR3 DNA reads as TGTGCCAGCAGCCGGACAGTGAACTATGGCTACACCTTC. Its protein product is CASSRTVNYGYTF.

The rearrangement joins TRBV2 to TRBJ2-5; 9 positions agree with TRBD1. The ends lost 5 bases at V and 5 bases at J; junction bases unmatched: 12. Germline V CDR1 and CDR2: SNHLY, FYNNEI. The CDR3 is 16 amino acids. This CDR3 is CASSPQGAGVEETQYF. The CDR3, as DNA: TGTGCCAGCAGTCCACAGGGGGCGGGGGTCGAGGAGACCCAGTACTTC. Filled out from reference TRBV2 and TRBJ2-5, the complete variable domain reads EPEVTQTPSHQVTQMGQEVILRCVPISNHLYFYWYRQILGQKVEFLVSFYNNEISEKSEIFDDQFSVERPDGSNFTLKIRSTKLEDSAMYFCASSPQGAGVEETQYFGPGTRLLVL.